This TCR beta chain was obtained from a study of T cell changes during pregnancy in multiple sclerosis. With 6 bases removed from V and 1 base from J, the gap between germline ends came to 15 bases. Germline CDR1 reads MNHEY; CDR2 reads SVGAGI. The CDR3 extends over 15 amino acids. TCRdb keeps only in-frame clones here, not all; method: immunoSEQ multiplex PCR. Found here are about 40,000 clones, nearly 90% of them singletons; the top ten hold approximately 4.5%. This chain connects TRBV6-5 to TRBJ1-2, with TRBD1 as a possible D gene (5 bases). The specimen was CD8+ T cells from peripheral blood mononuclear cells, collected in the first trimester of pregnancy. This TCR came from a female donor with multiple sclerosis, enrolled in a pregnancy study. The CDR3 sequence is CASSPIPDSNYGYTF. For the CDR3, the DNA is TGTGCCAGCAGCCCCATACCCGACAGTAACTATGGCTACACCTTC.